This T cell receptor beta chain was recovered during a study of technical replicates of blood from several donors. Measured with immunoSEQ multiplex PCR; TCRdb has only the in-frame clones, and not every one. The sample lists tens of thousands of clones, 80% to 95% occurring once. The sequence derives from a human donor in good health. Some clones in this sample may be carry-over from other donors' samples. Sequenced material: PBMCs.

CDR3 sequence (DNA): TGTGCCAGCAGCCAAAGGGGTACGAGCATCCAAGGCTACACCTTC. Residues: CASSQRGTSIQGYTF. The V gene is TRBV14, the J gene TRBJ1-2, with D possibly matching TRBD1 (5 bases). CDR1 and CDR2 from the germline V gene are SGHDN and FVKESK. V was pared by 2 bases and J by 8 bases, with 18 bases between. The CDR3 spans 15 residues.